This T cell receptor beta chain is from a study of shared clonotypes between healthy human individuals. Germline V gene lookup returns CDR1 ENHRY and CDR2 SYGVKD. The CDR3 runs 14 residues. V lost 2 bases to trimming and J lost 7 bases, with 9 bases between them. Every subset had its genomic DNA shared out evenly among several immunoSEQ plates. Assay: immunoSEQ multiplex PCR; the TCRdb copy retains only in-frame clones and omits some. This repertoire shows around 2,000,000 clones, over 85% found once; its top ten account for approximately 0.13%. The receptor's source is a man aged 18 to 30 in good health. The chain recombines TRBV10-3 with TRBJ1-6, with D maybe TRBD1 (5 bases). Sequenced sample: naive CD4+ T cells sorted from blood. The subset was: CD45RA+ positively selected. The CDR3 nucleotides read TGTGCCATCAGTGAGAACAGGTCCAATTCACCCCTCCACTTT. This codes for CAISENRSNSPLHF.